Ten or more counts support the clone carrying this T cell receptor (beta chain). Its antigen is undetermined. The data stem from a study of regulatory T cells in long-lasting Graves disease. Study as a whole: Graves' patients who were just diagnosed had used antithyroid drugs for under 3 months.

Time point: newly diagnosed GD, antithyroid drugs for less than 3 months. Researchers made the TCR library from RNA that was extracted from PBMCs. An endocrinology department in Xi'an, China, recruited the patients. Study-wide results and caveats: The study found persistent patients shared more public clonotypes (roughly 2,800) than new patients (around 1,000).

The authors built TCR beta libraries using iRepertoire HTBI primers and Arm-PCR of CDR3 regions. MiXCR was run by TCRdb on the multiplex PCR reads, yielding one entry per CDR3 protein. Of roughly 380,000 distinct CDR3 sequences listed, about a sixth are singletons. This clonotype originated in a female donor with Graves disease. Sequencing used peripheral blood mononuclear cells (PBMCs), obtained at new diagnosis, from a patient treated with antithyroid drugs.

The CDR3 region is CSAKGDRGPNYGYTF. Here the CDR3 DNA reads TGCAGTGCTAAAGGGGACAGGGGGCCTAACTATGGCTACACCTTC. The V and J genes are TRBV20-1 and TRBJ1-2, with 12 bases that match TRBD1. CDR1 is DFQATT and CDR2 is SNEGSKA in the germline V gene (reference sequence). This CDR3 is 15 amino acids long. J was trimmed by 0 bases and V by 4 bases; bases with no gene match: 3.